Listed here are 17 T cell receptor beta chains from one sample, sequenced in a study of cytomegalovirus exposure and HLA in healthy donors. In the PCR, 60 Vbeta and 13 Jbeta primers were used. Sequencing was performed with immunoSEQ multiplex PCR; in TCRdb, only in-frame clones are kept and a portion is missing. There are fewer than 150,000 clones in the sample; around 81% occur only once, and about 2.8% lies in the top ten. Sequences were obtained from PBMCs. Every receptor here comes from a male donor in good health and CMV-seronegative.

The rearrangement uses TRBV7-6 and TRBJ2-2, with TRBD2 matching over 9 bases. The CDR3 runs 17 residues. Germline V gene lookup returns CDR1 SGHVS and CDR2 FNYEAQ. V was pared by 2 bases and J by 4 bases, with 8 bases of the junction left unmatched. The CDR3 protein is CASSLPGLAGTTGELFF. The CDR3 nucleotides read TGTGCCAGCAGCTTACCGGGTCTAGCGGGGACCACCGGGGAGCTGTTTTTT.

The rearrangement links TRBV2 to TRBJ2-3; D possibly corresponds to TRBD2 (5 bases). CDR1 and CDR2 from the germline V gene are SNHLY and FYNNEI. This CDR3 has 15 residues. V was pared by 0 bases and J by 6 bases, with 13 bases between. CDR3 coding DNA: TGTGCCAGCAGTGAAGCCCCCCGGGGTGCGGATACGCAGTATTTT. This gives the protein CASSEAPRGADTQYF.

J is TRBJ2-3 and V is TRBV4-3, with D possibly TRBD2 on 5 matching bases. This CDR3 spans 15 amino acids. The germline V gene has CDR1 LGHNA and CDR2 YSLEER. V dropped 1 base and J dropped 0 bases, with 8 bases sitting between them. The CDR3, as DNA: TGCGCCAGCAGCCAAGTTACGGGGAGCACAGATACGCAGTATTTT. This translates into CASSQVTGSTDTQYF.

The rearrangement links TRBV5-1 to TRBJ1-1, with 8 nucleotides matching TRBD1. Germline lookup yields CDR1 SGHRS and CDR2 YFSETQ. The ends lost 4 bases at V and 1 base at J; junction bases unmatched: 12. The CDR3 covers 17 residues. The CDR3 nucleotides read TGCGCCAGCAGCGACGGACAGGGATATTCGGAGAACACTGAAGCTTTCTTT. This sequence encodes CASSDGQGYSENTEAFF.

This chain connects TRBV4-3 to TRBJ1-5; 10 bases align to TRBD1. Trimming cost V 1 base and J 7 bases; bases outside gene matches: 10. CDR1 and CDR2 (germline): LGHNA, YSLEER. CDR3 length: 17 residues. The CDR3 nucleotides are TGCGCCAGCAGCCAAGCACTTAGGGGACAGGGGTTGCAGCCCCAGCATTTT. Translated: CASSQALRGQGLQPQHF.

The chain has TRBV7-9 and TRBJ2-2, with no clear D. The CDR3 runs 13 residues. CDR1 SEHNR and CDR2 FQNEAQ come from the germline V gene (reference sequence). V lost 3 bases to trimming and J lost 10 bases, with 12 bases between them. The CDR3 reads CASSFLVLQELFF. The DNA of the CDR3 is TGTGCCAGCAGCTTTTTAGTCCTGCAGGAGCTGTTTTTT.

CDR3: CASSFGEKPQHF. CDR3 DNA: TGTGCCAGCAGTTTCGGGGAAAAGCCCCAGCATTTT. The rearrangement links TRBV6-5 to TRBJ1-5, with D uncertain. This CDR3 region has 12 residues. The germline V gene encodes CDR1 MNHEY and CDR2 SVGAGI. V was trimmed by 4 bases and J by 8 bases, leaving 9 bases between them.

The V call is TRBV2, the J call TRBJ1-5; D perhaps matches TRBD1 (5 bases). The V gene's germline CDR1 is SNHLY and CDR2 FYNNEI. With 3 bases removed from V and 3 bases from J, the gap between germline ends came to 6 bases. The CDR3 spans 13 residues. As DNA, the CDR3 is TGTGCCAGCAGTGACAGGGCCAATCAGCCCCAGCATTTT. This encodes CASSDRANQPQHF. Looking up the rest from reference TRBV2 and TRBJ1-5 gives the full variable domain: EPEVTQTPSHQVTQMGQEVILRCVPISNHLYFYWYRQILGQKVEFLVSFYNNEISEKSEIFDDQFSVERPDGSNFTLKIRSTKLEDSAMYFCASSDRANQPQHFGDGTRLSIL.

The rearrangement joins TRBV6-1 to TRBJ1-1; unclear D gene. V lost 5 bases, J lost 4 bases, and 17 bases lay in between. Germline V lookup: CDR1 MNHNS, CDR2 SASEGT. This CDR3 has 15 amino acids. This CDR3 is CASSPNSGFATEAFF. In DNA, the CDR3 is TGTGCCAGCAGTCCTAACTCAGGTTTCGCCACTGAAGCTTTCTTT.

The CDR3 nucleotides read TGTGCCAGCAGCCGGGACAGGGAAAGGGAAAAACTGTTTTTT. This translates into CASSRDREREKLFF. V gene TRBV11-2 combines with J gene TRBJ1-4, with TRBD1 matching over 9 bases. CDR3 length: 14 residues. V was pared by 5 bases and J by 8 bases, with 6 bases of the junction left unmatched. Per germline, CDR1 SGHAT and CDR2 FQNNGV.

This clone was recorded at least ten times. The chain recombines TRBV5-1 with TRBJ2-2; TRBD2 might be the D (6 bases). V was shortened by 4 bases and J by 5 bases, with 15 bases between the two germline ends. There are 15 residues in the CDR3. Per the germline V gene, CDR1 is SGHRS and CDR2 is YFSETQ. The CDR3 DNA reads TGCGCCAGCAGCACTCGGGAGTTCGGTACCGGGGAGCTGTTTTTT. Residues: CASSTREFGTGELFF.

The genes are TRBV7-3 and TRBJ1-1; 7 nucleotides agree with TRBD1. V lost 3 bases to trimming and J lost 1 base; unmatched junction nucleotides: 23. CDR1 SGHTA and CDR2 FQGTGA come from the germline V gene. CDR3 length: 21 residues. The CDR3 reads CASSLTWMGRGQVLTNTEAFF. The CDR3 DNA reads TGTGCCAGCAGCTTGACATGGATGGGTAGAGGACAGGTTCTGACGAACACTGAAGCTTTCTTT.

This clone came up once. The rearrangement links TRBV27 to TRBJ2-2; no clear D gene. V shed 7 bases and J shed 5 bases, with 8 bases lying between them. The length of the CDR3 is 12 residues. Per germline, CDR1 MNHEY and CDR2 SMNVEV (reference sequence). The CDR3 region has the DNA TGTGCCAGCAACCACGGGACCGGGGAGCTGTTTTTT. Its protein is CASNHGTGELFF.

This clone showed up just once. This chain connects TRBV4-1 to TRBJ1-1; the match to TRBD1 covers 7 bases. V dropped 5 bases and J dropped 3; count of bases not matched to a gene: 6. Per the germline V gene, CDR1 is MGHRA and CDR2 is YSYEKL. This CDR3 contains 14 residues. CDR3 amino acids: CASSGRQGHTEAFF. The CDR3 coding sequence is TGCGCCAGCAGCGGAAGACAGGGACACACTGAAGCTTTCTTT.

A remark on this clone: One end of the junction varies from germline; a read error may be responsible. The chain carries TRBV7-9 and TRBJ1-6; possibly TRBD1 for D (6 bases). CDR1 SEHNR and CDR2 FQNEAQ come from the germline V gene (reference sequence). The CDR3 sequence is 16 residues long. The CDR3 protein is CSSSLGAGETNSPLHF. The CDR3 DNA reads TGTTCCAGCAGCTTAGGGGCAGGGGAGACCAATTCACCCCTCCACTTT.

V is TRBV7-9 and J is TRBJ1-4; 7 positions match TRBD1. Germline V gene data show CDR1 as SEHNR and CDR2 as FQNEAQ (reference sequence). J lost 0 bases, V lost 7 bases, and 2 bases had no gene match. The CDR3 sequence is 14 residues long. The CDR3 loop is CASTQGATNEKLFF. The CDR3 bases are TGTGCCAGCACCCAGGGGGCAACTAATGAAAAACTGTTTTTT.

V usage is TRBV6-1 and J usage is TRBJ2-1; 9 nucleotides match TRBD1. CDR1 is MNHNS and CDR2 is SASEGT in the germline V gene. V lost 6 bases, J lost 10 bases, and 10 bases stayed unmatched. This CDR3 is 14 amino acids long. For the CDR3, the DNA is TGTGCCAGCAGCCCCGGGACAGGGCCACAGGAGCAGTTCTTC. Protein: CASSPGTGPQEQFF.